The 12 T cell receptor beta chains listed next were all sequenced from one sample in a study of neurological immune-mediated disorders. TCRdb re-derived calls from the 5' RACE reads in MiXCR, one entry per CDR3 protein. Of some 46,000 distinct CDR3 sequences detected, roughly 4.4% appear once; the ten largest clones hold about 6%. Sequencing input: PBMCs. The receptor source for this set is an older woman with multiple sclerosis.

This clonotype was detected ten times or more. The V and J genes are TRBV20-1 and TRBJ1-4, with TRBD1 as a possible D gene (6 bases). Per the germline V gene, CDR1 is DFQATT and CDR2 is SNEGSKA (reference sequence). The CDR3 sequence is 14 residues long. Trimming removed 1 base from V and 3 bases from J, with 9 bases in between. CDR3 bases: TGCAGTGCTAGAGTGGGGGCCCCTAATGAAAAACTGTTTTTT. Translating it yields CSARVGAPNEKLFF.

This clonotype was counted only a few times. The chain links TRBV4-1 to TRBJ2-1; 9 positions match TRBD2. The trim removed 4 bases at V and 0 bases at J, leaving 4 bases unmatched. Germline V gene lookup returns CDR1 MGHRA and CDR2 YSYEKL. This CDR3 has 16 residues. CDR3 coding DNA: TGCGCCAGCAGCCGAGGACTAGCGCGCTCCTACAATGAGCAGTTCTTC. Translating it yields CASSRGLARSYNEQFF.

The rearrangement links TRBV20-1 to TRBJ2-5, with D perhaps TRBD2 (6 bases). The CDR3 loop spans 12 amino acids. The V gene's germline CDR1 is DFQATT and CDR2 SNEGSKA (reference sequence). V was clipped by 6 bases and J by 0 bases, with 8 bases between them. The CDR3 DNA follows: TGCAGTGCCGGGAGATACCAAGAGACCCAGTACTTC. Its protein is CSAGRYQETQYF.

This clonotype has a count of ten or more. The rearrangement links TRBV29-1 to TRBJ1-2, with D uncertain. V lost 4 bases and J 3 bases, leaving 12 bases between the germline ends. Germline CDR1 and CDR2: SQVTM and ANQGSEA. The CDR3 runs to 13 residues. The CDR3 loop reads CSVVARADYGYTF. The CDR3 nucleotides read TGCAGCGTTGTCGCCAGAGCGGACTATGGCTACACCTTC.

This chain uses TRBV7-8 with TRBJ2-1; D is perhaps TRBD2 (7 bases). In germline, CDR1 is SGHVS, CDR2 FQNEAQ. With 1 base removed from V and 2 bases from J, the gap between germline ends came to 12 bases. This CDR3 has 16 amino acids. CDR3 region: CASSLVGGATYNEQFF. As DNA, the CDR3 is TGTGCCAGCAGCTTAGTAGGGGGGGCCACCTACAATGAGCAGTTCTTC.

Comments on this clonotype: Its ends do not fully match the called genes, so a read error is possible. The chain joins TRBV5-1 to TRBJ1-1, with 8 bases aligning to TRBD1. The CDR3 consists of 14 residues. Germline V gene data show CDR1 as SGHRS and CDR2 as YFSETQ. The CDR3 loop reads CASSGQGLNTEAFF. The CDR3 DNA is TGTGCCAGCAGCGGACAGGGACTGAACACTGAAGCTTTCTTT. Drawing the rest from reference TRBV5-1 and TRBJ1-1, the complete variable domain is KAGVTQTPRYLIKTRGQQVTLSCSPISGHRSVSWYQQTPGQGLQFLFEYFSETQRNKGNFPGRFSGRQFSNSRSEMNVSTLELGDSALYLCASSGQGLNTEAFFGQGTRLTVV.

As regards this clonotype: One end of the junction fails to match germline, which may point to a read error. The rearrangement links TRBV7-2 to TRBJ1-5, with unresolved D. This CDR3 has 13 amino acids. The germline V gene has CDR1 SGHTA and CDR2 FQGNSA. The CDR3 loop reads CASSYSSNQPQNF. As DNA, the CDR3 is TGTGCCAGCAGCTATAGTAGCAATCAGCCCCAGAATTTT. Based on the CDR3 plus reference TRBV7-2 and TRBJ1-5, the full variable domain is GAGVSQSPSNKVTEKGKDVELRCDPISGHTALYWYRQSLGQGLEFLIYFQGNSAPDKSGLPSDRFSAERTGGSVSTLTIQRTQQEDSAVYLCASSYSSNQPQNFGDGTRLSIL.

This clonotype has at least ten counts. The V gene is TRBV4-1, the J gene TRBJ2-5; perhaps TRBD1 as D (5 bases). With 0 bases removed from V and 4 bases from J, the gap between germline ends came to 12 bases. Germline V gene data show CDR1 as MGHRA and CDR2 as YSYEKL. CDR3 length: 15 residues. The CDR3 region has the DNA TGCGCCAGCAGCCAAGATTCAATAAGGGGAGAGACCCAGTACTTC. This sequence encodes CASSQDSIRGETQYF.

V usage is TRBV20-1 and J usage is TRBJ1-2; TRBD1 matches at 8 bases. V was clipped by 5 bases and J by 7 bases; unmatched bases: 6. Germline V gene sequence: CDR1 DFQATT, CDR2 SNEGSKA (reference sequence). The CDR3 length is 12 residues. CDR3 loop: CSASKTGAGYTF. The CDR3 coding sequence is TGCAGTGCTTCTAAGACAGGGGCTGGCTACACCTTC.

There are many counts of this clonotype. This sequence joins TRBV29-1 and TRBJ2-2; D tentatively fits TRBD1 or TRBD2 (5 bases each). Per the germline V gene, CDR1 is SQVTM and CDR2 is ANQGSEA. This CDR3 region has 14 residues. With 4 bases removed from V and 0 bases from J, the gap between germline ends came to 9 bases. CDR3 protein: CSVARDANTGELFF. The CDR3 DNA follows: TGCAGCGTTGCCCGGGACGCGAACACCGGGGAGCTGTTTTTT.

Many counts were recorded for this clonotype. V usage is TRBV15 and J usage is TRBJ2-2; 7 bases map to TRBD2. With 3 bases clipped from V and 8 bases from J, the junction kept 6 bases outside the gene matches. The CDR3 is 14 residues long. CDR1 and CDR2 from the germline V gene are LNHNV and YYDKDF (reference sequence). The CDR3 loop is CATSSGLAVGELFF. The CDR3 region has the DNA TGTGCCACCAGCAGCGGCCTAGCGGTAGGGGAGCTGTTTTTT.

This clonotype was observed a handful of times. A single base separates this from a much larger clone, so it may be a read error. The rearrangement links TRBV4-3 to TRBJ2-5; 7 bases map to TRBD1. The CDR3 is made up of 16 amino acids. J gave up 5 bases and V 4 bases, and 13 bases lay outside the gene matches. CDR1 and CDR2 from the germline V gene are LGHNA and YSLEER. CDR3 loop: CASSLGTATAAETQYF. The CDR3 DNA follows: TGCGCCAGCAGCCTCGGGACAGCCACGGCGGCGGAGACCCAGTACTTC.